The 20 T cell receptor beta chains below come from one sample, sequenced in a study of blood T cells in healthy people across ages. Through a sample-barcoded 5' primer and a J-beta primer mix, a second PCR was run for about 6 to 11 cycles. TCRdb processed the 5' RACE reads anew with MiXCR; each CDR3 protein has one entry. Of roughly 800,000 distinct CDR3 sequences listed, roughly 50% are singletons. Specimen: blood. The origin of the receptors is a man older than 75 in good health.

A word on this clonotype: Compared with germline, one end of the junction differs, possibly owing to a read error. CDR3 sequence: CSARDPNRGGGSGSNVLTF. As DNA, the CDR3 is TGCAGTGCTAGAGACCCGAACAGGGGGGGAGGCTCTGGGTCCAACGTCCTGACTTTC. The V call is TRBV20-1, the J call TRBJ2-6, with D tentatively TRBD1 (8 bases). This CDR3 has 19 amino acids. Germline V lookup: CDR1 DFQATT, CDR2 SNEGSKA (reference sequence).

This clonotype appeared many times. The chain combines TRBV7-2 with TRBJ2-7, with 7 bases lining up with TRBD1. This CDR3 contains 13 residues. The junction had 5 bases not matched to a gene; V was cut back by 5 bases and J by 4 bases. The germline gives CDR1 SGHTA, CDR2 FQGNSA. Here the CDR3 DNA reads TGTGCCAGCAGCCTCCGGACAGGATACGAGCAGTACTTC. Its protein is CASSLRTGYEQYF.

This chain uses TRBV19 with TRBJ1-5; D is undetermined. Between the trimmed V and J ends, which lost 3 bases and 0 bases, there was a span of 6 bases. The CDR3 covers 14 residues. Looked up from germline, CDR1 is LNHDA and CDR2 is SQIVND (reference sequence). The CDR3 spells CASSIVDSNQPQHF. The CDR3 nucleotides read TGTGCCAGTAGTATTGTGGATAGCAATCAGCCCCAGCATTTT.

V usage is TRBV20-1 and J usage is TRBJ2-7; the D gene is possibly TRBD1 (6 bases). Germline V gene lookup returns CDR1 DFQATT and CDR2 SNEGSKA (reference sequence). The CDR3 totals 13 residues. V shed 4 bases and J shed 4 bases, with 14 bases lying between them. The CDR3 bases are TGCAGTGCTAAACAGGGTAGCTGGTACGAGCAGTACTTC. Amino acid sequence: CSAKQGSWYEQYF.

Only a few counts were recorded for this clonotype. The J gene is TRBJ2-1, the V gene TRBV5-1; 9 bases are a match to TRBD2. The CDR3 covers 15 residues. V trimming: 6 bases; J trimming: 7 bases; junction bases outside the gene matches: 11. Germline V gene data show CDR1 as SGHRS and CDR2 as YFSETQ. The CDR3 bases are TGCGCCAGCACCCCTGGGAGTAGCGGGAGAAATGAGCAGTTCTTC. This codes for CASTPGSSGRNEQFF.

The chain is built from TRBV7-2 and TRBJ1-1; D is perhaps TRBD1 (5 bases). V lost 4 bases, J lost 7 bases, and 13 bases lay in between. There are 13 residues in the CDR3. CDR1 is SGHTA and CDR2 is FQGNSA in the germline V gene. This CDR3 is CASSSDSAREAFF. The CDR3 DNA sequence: TGTGCCAGCAGCTCCGACAGTGCCCGTGAAGCTTTCTTT.

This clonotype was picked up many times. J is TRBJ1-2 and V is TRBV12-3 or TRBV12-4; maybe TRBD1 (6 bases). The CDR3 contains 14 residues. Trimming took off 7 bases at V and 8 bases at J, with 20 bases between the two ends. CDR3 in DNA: TGTGCCAGCACGCCGAACAGGGAATTGGGCGGCTACACCTTC. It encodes CASTPNRELGGYTF.

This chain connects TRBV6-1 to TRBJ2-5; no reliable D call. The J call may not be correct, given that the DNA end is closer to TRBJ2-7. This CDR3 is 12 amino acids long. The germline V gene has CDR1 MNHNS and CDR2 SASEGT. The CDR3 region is CASTGYAYEQYF. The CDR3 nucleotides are TGTGCCAGCACGGGCTATGCCTACGAGCAGTACTTC.

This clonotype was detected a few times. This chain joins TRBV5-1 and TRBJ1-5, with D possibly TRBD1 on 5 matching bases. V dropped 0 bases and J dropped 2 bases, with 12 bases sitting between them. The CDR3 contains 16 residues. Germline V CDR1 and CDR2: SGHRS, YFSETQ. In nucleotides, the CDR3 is TGCGCCAGCAGCTTGGGGGGGTCGGGAGGCAATCAGCCCCAGCATTTT. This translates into CASSLGGSGGNQPQHF. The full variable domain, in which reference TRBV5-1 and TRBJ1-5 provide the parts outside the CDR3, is KAGVTQTPRYLIKTRGQQVTLSCSPISGHRSVSWYQQTPGQGLQFLFEYFSETQRNKGNFPGRFSGRQFSNSRSEMNVSTLELGDSALYLCASSLGGSGGNQPQHFGDGTRLSIL.

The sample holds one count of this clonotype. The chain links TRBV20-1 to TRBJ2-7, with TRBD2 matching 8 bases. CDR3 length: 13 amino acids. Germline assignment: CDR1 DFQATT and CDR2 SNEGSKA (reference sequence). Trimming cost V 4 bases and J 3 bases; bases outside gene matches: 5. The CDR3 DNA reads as TGCAGTGCTATCCCGGGACTAGACTACGAGCAGTACTTC. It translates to CSAIPGLDYEQYF.

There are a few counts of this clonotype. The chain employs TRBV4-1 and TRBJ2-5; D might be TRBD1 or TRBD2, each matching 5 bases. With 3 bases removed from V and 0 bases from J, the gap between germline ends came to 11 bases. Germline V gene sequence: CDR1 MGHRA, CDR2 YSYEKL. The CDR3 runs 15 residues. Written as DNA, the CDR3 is TGCGCCAGCAGCCATCGGGACGGATACCAAGAGACCCAGTACTTC. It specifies CASSHRDGYQETQYF.

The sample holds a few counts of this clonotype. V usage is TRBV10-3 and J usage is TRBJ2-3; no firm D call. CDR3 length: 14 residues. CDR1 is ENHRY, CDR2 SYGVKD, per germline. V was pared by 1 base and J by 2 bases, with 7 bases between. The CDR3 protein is CAISEFPDTDTQYF. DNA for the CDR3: TGTGCCATCAGTGAGTTCCCGGACACAGATACGCAGTATTTT.

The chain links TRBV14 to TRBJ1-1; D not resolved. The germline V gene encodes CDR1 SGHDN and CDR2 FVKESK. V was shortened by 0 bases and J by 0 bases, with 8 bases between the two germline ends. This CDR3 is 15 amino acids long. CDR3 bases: TGTGCCAGCAGCCAAGAGCGGGCTATGAACACTGAAGCTTTCTTT. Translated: CASSQERAMNTEAFF. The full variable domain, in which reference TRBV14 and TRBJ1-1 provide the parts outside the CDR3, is EAGVTQFPSHSVIEKGQTVTLRCDPISGHDNLYWYRRVMGKEIKFLLHFVKESKQDESGMPNNRFLAERTGGTYSTLKVQPAELEDSGVYFCASSQERAMNTEAFFGQGTRLTVV.

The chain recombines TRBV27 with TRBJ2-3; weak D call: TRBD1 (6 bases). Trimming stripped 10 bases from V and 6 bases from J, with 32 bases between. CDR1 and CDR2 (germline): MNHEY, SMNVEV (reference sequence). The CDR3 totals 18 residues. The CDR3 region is CATQLGTREPPSPDTQYF. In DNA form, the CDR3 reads TGTGCCACACAGCTAGGGACAAGGGAGCCTCCGTCCCCCGATACGCAGTATTTT.

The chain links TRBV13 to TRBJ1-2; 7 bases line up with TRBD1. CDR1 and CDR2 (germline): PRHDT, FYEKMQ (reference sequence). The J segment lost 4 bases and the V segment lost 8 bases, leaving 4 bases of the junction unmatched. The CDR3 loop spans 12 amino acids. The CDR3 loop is CASPTGTYGYTF. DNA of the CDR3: TGTGCCAGCCCGACAGGGACCTATGGCTACACCTTC.

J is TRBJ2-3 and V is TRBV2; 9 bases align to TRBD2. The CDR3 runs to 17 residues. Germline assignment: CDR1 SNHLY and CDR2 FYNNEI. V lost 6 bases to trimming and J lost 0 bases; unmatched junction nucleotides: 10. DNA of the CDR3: TGTGCCAGCAGCCACCCGGGACTAGCAGCTAGCACAGATACGCAGTATTTT. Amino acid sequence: CASSHPGLAASTDTQYF.

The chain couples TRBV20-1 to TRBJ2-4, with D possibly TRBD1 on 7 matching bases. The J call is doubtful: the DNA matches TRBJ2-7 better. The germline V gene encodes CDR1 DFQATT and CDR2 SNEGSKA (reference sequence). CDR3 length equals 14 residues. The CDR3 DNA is TGCAGTGCTAGAGATGGGGCAGGGGGGTACGAGCAGTACTTC. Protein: CSARDGAGGYEQYF.

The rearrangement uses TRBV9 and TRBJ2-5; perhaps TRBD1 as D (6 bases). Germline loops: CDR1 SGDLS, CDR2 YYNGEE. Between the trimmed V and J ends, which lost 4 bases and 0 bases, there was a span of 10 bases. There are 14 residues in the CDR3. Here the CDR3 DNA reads TGTGCCAGCAGCCCCTACAGGGACCAAGAGACCCAGTACTTC. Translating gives CASSPYRDQETQYF. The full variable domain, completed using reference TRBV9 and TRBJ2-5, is DSGVTQTPKHLITATGQRVTLRCSPRSGDLSVYWYQQSLDQGLQFLIQYYNGEERAKGNILERFSAQQFPDLHSELNLSSLELGDSALYFCASSPYRDQETQYFGPGTRLLVL.

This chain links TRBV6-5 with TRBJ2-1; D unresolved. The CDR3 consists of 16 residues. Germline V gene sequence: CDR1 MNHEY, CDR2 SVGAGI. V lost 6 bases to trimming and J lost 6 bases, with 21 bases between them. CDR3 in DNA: TGTGCCAGCAGGGGGAACCAAAATATAGGGTCCAATGAGCAGTTCTTC. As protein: CASRGNQNIGSNEQFF.

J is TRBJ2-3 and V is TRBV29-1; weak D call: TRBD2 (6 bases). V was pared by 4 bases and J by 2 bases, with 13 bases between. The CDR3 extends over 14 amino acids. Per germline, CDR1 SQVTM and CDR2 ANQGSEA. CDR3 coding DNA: TGCAGCGTTGGAAGAGCGGGCCCCACAGATACGCAGTATTTT. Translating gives CSVGRAGPTDTQYF.